The present entry profiles one T cell receptor (beta chain) with its context. The sample comes from a study of T-cell memory formation after mild COVID-19. Trimming left V 5 bases short and J 3 bases short, with 14 bases between. The CDR3 has 14 residues. CDR1 and CDR2 (germline): MGHRA, YSYEKL. TCRdb processed the 5' RACE reads anew with MiXCR; each CDR3 protein has one entry. The profile shows about 400,000 distinct CDR3 sequences, less than 25% of them singletons. The V and J genes are TRBV4-1 and TRBJ2-7; perhaps TRBD1 as D (6 bases). The sequencing sample was made of PBMCs or a T cell subset sorted from them (not recorded which). This TCR was recovered from an adult woman who had mild COVID-19 (a few samples of this study predate the infection). Cell type and time point are not known. The CDR3 here is CASSYGQSDYEQYF. The CDR3 region has the DNA TGCGCCAGCAGCTATGGACAGTCTGACTACGAGCAGTACTTC.